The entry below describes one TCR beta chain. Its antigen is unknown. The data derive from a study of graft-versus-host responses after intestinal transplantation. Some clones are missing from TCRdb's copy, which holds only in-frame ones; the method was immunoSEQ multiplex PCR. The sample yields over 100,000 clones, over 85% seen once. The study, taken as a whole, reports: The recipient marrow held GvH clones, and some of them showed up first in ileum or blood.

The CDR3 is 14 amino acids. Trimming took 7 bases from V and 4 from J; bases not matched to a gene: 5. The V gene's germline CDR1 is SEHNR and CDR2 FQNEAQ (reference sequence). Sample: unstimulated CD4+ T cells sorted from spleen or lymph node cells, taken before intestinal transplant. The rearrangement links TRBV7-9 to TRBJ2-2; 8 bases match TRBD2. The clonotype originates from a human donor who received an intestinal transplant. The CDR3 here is CASIGRATTGELFF. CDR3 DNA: TGTGCCAGCATCGGGAGGGCCACCACCGGGGAGCTGTTTTTT. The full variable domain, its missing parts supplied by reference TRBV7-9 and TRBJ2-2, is DTGVSQNPRHKITKRGQNVTFRCDPISEHNRLYWYRQTLGQGPEFLTYFQNEAQLEKSRLLSDRFSAERPKGSFSTLEIQRTEQGDSAMYLCASIGRATTGELFFGEGSRLTVL.